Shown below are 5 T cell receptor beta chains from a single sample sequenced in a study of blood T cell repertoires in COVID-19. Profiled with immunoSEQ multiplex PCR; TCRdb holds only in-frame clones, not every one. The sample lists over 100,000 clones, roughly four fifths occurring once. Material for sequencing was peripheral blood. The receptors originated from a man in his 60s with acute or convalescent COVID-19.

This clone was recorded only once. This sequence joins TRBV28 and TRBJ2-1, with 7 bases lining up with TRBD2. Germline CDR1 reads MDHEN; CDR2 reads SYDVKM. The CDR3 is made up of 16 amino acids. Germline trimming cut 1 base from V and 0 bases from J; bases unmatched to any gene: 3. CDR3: CASSLYGGSSYNEQFF. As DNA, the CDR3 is TGTGCCAGCAGTTTATATGGCGGGAGCTCCTACAATGAGCAGTTCTTC.

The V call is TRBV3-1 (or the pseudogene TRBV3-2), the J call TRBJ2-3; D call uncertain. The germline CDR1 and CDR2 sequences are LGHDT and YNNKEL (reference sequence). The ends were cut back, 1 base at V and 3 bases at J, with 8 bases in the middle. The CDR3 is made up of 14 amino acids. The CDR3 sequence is CASSQVGVTDTQYF. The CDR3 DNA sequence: TGTGCCAGCAGCCAAGTTGGAGTGACAGATACGCAGTATTTT.

CDR3 loop: CASGTSYQPQHF. In nucleotides, the CDR3 is TGTGCCAGCGGGACATCTTATCAGCCCCAGCATTTT. The chain joins TRBV25-1 to TRBJ1-5, with D possibly matching TRBD1 (6 bases). Trimming removed 8 bases at V and 5 bases at J, with 10 bases between. The germline V gene encodes CDR1 MGHDK and CDR2 SYGVNS. The CDR3 has 12 residues.

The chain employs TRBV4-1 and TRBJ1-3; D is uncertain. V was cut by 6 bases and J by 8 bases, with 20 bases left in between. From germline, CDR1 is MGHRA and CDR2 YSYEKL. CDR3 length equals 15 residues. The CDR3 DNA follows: TGCGCCAGCAGTCCAAACCCGACGCACGGGTACACCATATATTTT. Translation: CASSPNPTHGYTIYF.

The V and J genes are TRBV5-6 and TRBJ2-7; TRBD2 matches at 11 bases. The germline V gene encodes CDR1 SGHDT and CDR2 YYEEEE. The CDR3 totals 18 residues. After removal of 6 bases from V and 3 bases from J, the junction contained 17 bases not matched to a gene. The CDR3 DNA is TGTGCCAGCATCCTCCTAGGGAGGCCCGGGACTAGCGGCTACGAGCAGTACTTC. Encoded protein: CASILLGRPGTSGYEQYF.